These 4 T cell receptor beta chains were all obtained from the same sample, sequenced in a study of metastatic and nonmetastatic thyroid tumors. Each patient went into thyroid surgery without having received any treatment. TCRdb re-called the PCR reads with MiXCR. This table has under 20,000 clones, around 17% appearing once. The sequencing input was blood. These receptors were obtained from a male donor with papillary thyroid cancer or a benign thyroid nodule (not recorded which). Some clones in this sample may be carry-over from other donors' samples.

The table lists this clone with a few counts. The CDR3 DNA sequence: TGTGCCAGCAGCCTTCTAGGGGGACGCAGCTCCTATAATTCACCCCTCCACTTT. Residues: CASSLLGGRSSYNSPLHF. The gene calls are TRBV11-2 and TRBJ1-6, with a weak D call TRBD1 (6 bases). The CDR3 sequence is 18 residues long. The V gene's germline CDR1 is SGHAT and CDR2 FQNNGV. Trimming removed 5 bases at V and 0 bases at J, with 17 bases between.

The CDR3 DNA reads as TGCGCCAGCAGCTTGGAGGGACGGTACACAGATACGCAGTATTTT. This codes for CASSLEGRYTDTQYF. The rearrangement links TRBV5-1 to TRBJ2-3; D might be TRBD1 or TRBD2, each matching 5 bases. Germline assignment: CDR1 SGHRS and CDR2 YFSETQ. With 0 bases removed from V and 2 bases from J, the gap between germline ends came to 10 bases. The CDR3 extends over 15 amino acids.

As to this clone: The conserved closing phenylalanine or tryptophan is absent in this CDR3, likely reflecting a read error. V is TRBV20-1 and J is TRBJ2-2; 7 bases match TRBD1. The CDR3 sequence is 17 residues long. Germline CDR1 reads DFQATT; CDR2 reads SNEGSKA (reference sequence). The CDR3 sequence: CSAQGTSGTAYTVELFS. As DNA, the CDR3 is TGCAGTGCCCAGGGTACATCCGGGACAGCCTACACCGTGGAGCTGTTTTCT.

This clone was detected once. The J gene is TRBJ2-7, the V gene TRBV4-1, with D perhaps TRBD1 (5 bases). The germline gives CDR1 MGHRA, CDR2 YSYEKL. The germline V and J ends were trimmed by 1 base and 6 bases, with 16 bases remaining between them. CDR3 length: 15 amino acids. The CDR3: CASSQVLGPPGEQYF. Written as DNA, the CDR3 is TGCGCCAGCAGCCAAGTTCTGGGGCCACCGGGCGAGCAGTACTTC.